The entry below gives a single T cell receptor beta chain sequence along with its context. Antigen: not known. Per germline, CDR1 ENHRY and CDR2 SYGVKD. This CDR3 comprises 17 residues. Trimming removed 3 bases from V and 6 bases from J; junction bases left unmatched: 13. This sample was included in a study of cytomegalovirus exposure and HLA in healthy donors. Study summary: A prior study identified 100 million to 130 million unique TCR beta sequences from roughly 180 million T cells. Regarding the study as a whole: Looking again later, the authors saw that most CMV-associated TCR beta chains seemed HLA-restricted. Trimming of TCR beta V- and J-genes showed a link, identified in a later analysis, to a missense DCLRE1C variant. Cytomegalovirus-associated status was assigned to approximately 160 TCR beta chains.

Primers included in the PCR were 60 Vbeta and 13 Jbeta primers. Libraries were prepared by immunoSEQ multiplex PCR; TCRdb keeps only in-frame clonotypes and omits some of them. The sample lists about 130,000 clones, around 77% seen once, with over 2% in the top ten. The sequence was obtained from a young man in good health and CMV-seronegative. The chain recombines TRBV10-3 with TRBJ2-4; 8 nucleotides align to TRBD2. Input material: PBMCs. CDR3 nucleotide sequence: TGTGCCATCAGTGACCCCTCCATAGCGGGGAGCTTAAACATTCAGTACTTC. Protein product: CAISDPSIAGSLNIQYF.